These T cell receptor beta chains were read from a single sample in a study of metastatic and nonmetastatic thyroid tumors. From the PCR reads, TCRdb re-called clones with MiXCR. The profile shows about 15,000 clones, 20% to 30% of them singletons. Specimen: tumor tissue. The origin of the receptors is a female donor with papillary thyroid cancer or a benign thyroid nodule (not recorded which). Some clones in this sample may be carry-over from other donors' samples. Both conserved end residues are part of each CDR3. A D gene is named only where the DNA matches it firmly. The size of a clone is reported for some rows only, either as once, few or many, or as a class for expanded clones.

d_gene: -
v_gene: TRBV7-2
j_gene: TRBJ2-7
abundance: many
CDR3nt: TGTGCCAGCAGCCTTCGACAGTCCTACGAGCAGTACTTC
CDR3aa: CASSLRQSYEQYF

d_gene: -
v_gene: TRBV6-2/TRBV6-3
j_gene: TRBJ2-7
abundance: few
CDR3nt: TGTGCCAGCAGTCCCCGGACCAAGGGCGACGAGCAGTACTTC
CDR3aa: CASSPRTKGDEQYF

d_gene: -
v_gene: TRBV5-1
j_gene: TRBJ2-2
abundance: -
CDR3nt: TGCGCCAGCAGCCACACCTCCACCGCGGATCTGTTTTTT
CDR3aa: CASSHTSTADLFF

d_gene: -
v_gene: TRBV2
j_gene: TRBJ1-5
abundance: many
CDR3nt: TGTGCCAGCAGCGGCCGGGCAACTCAGAATCAGCCCCAGCATTTT
CDR3aa: CASSGRATQNQPQHF

d_gene: -
v_gene: TRBV27
j_gene: TRBJ2-2
abundance: -
CDR3nt: TGTGCCAGCAGGGCATTGGCTAGCGCCACCGGGGAGCTGTTTTTT
CDR3aa: CASRALASATGELFF

d_gene: TRBD1
v_gene: TRBV2
j_gene: TRBJ2-3
abundance: medium-sized
CDR3nt: TGTGCCAGCAGCCGACAGGGACCTAGCACAGATACGCAGTATTTT
CDR3aa: CASSRQGPSTDTQYF

d_gene: TRBD2
v_gene: TRBV12-3/TRBV12-4
j_gene: TRBJ2-1
abundance: many
CDR3nt: TGTGCCAGCAGTCCCAGGTTTGGGACTAGCGTGGTCCATGAGCAGTTCTTC
CDR3aa: CASSPRFGTSVVHEQFF

d_gene: -
v_gene: TRBV27
j_gene: TRBJ2-4
abundance: few
CDR3nt: TGTGCCAGCAGTTTAATCGCGGGGGAGGGGGGAAACATTCAGTACTTC
CDR3aa: CASSLIAGEGGNIQYF

d_gene: -
v_gene: TRBV5-8
j_gene: TRBJ2-2
abundance: once
CDR3nt: TGTGCCAGCAGCTTGGAGACAGCGGAAGTGGCCGGGGAGCTGTTTTTT
CDR3aa: CASSLETAEVAGELFF

d_gene: -
v_gene: TRBV24-1
j_gene: TRBJ1-1
abundance: medium-sized
CDR3nt: TGTGCCACCAGAGCAGGGCCCTGGAACACTGAAGCTTTCTTT
CDR3aa: CATRAGPWNTEAFF